A single sample gave rise to the 14 T cell receptor beta chains below, sequenced in a study of T cell responses to AZD1222 COVID-19 vaccine. The assay was immunoSEQ multiplex PCR, and TCRdb's table has in-frame clones only and misses some. The table has over 110,000 clones, 93% seen once; the top ten hold less than 15%. The sample here was peripheral blood, taken after recovery from COVID-19. Every receptor here comes from an adult who had recovered from COVID-19.

V is TRBV3-1 (or the pseudogene TRBV3-2) and J is TRBJ2-1; unclear D gene. This CDR3 contains 12 residues. The germline V gene has CDR1 LGHDT and CDR2 YNNKEL (reference sequence). The germline V and J ends were trimmed by 0 bases and 9 bases, with 6 bases remaining between them. This CDR3 reads CASSQDFSEQFF. CDR3 in DNA: TGTGCCAGCAGCCAAGATTTTAGTGAGCAGTTCTTC.

The chain is built from TRBV19 and TRBJ2-3, with D possibly being TRBD1 (5 bases). V was trimmed by 1 base and J by 2 bases, leaving 16 bases between them. Germline V gene data show CDR1 as LNHDA and CDR2 as SQIVND (reference sequence). CDR3 size: 17 residues. The CDR3 DNA follows: TGTGCCAGTAGTATAGGAAGTCGACAGCCCTTCACAGATACGCAGTATTTT. Amino acid sequence: CASSIGSRQPFTDTQYF.

The V call is TRBV19, the J call TRBJ1-2; 8 bases are a match to TRBD1. CDR1 and CDR2 from the germline V gene are LNHDA and SQIVND (reference sequence). The trim removed 9 bases at V and 6 bases at J, leaving 6 bases unmatched. This CDR3 region has 12 residues. The CDR3 spells CARNRGKDGYTF. The CDR3 DNA follows: TGTGCCAGAAACAGGGGGAAGGATGGCTACACCTTC.

This sequence joins TRBV7-2 and TRBJ2-3, with D unclear. V was cut by 7 bases and J by 6 bases, with 20 bases left in between. The CDR3 is 15 amino acids. Looked up from germline, CDR1 is SGHTA and CDR2 is FQGNSA. The CDR3 DNA reads TGTGCCAGCACCACATCCCCGGTCTTGGGGGATACGCAGTATTTT. This codes for CASTTSPVLGDTQYF.

The rearrangement links TRBV18 to TRBJ2-1; 12 bases are shared with TRBD2. The CDR3 totals 19 residues. Looked up from germline, CDR1 is KGHSH and CDR2 is LQKENI. V was clipped by 0 bases and J by 8 bases; unmatched bases: 14. The CDR3 is CASSPPLTSGSDRLDEQFF. DNA for the CDR3: TGTGCCAGCTCACCACCCTTGACTAGCGGGAGTGATCGTCTGGATGAGCAGTTCTTC.

This chain connects TRBV4-1 to TRBJ1-6, with 11 bases lining up with TRBD1. The germline V gene encodes CDR1 MGHRA and CDR2 YSYEKL. The V segment lost 4 bases and the J segment 9 bases; nucleotides outside the gene matches: 11. This CDR3 is built from 17 residues. The DNA for the CDR3 is TGCGCCAGCAGCCTCGGACAGGGGGCGAGATCGGGTTCACCCCTCCACTTT. Translation: CASSLGQGARSGSPLHF.

The rearrangement links TRBV5-1 to TRBJ2-7; 13 nucleotides align to TRBD2. J gave up 4 bases and V 4 bases, and 11 bases lay outside the gene matches. The CDR3 extends over 17 amino acids. Germline CDR1 and CDR2: SGHRS and YFSETQ. The DNA for the CDR3 is TGCGCCAGCAGCGCCCGGGAGACTAGCGGGAGGTGGTACGAGCAGTACTTC. This gives the protein CASSARETSGRWYEQYF.

CDR3 sequence reads: CASSLGSYAYNEQFF. The DNA for the CDR3 is TGTGCCAGCAGTTTAGGATCTTATGCTTACAATGAGCAGTTCTTC. The V gene is TRBV27, the J gene TRBJ2-1; D remains ambiguous. V was pared by 2 bases and J by 4 bases, with 12 bases between. The CDR3 consists of 15 residues. The germline CDR1 and CDR2 sequences are MNHEY and SMNVEV (reference sequence).

V is TRBV7-9 and J is TRBJ1-2, with D unclear. Trimming left V 1 base short and J 4 bases short, with 13 bases between. The CDR3 has 15 amino acids. The V gene's germline CDR1 is SEHNR and CDR2 FQNEAQ (reference sequence). The CDR3 DNA follows: TGTGCCAGCAGCTTAGAGTCAGTAACTCTCTATGGCTACACCTTC. Translated, it gives CASSLESVTLYGYTF.

This chain connects TRBV6-1 to TRBJ2-7; TRBD1 matches at 12 bases. J was trimmed by 1 base and V by 2 bases; bases with no gene match: 12. The CDR3 covers 19 residues. Germline V gene sequence: CDR1 MNHNS, CDR2 SASEGT. DNA of the CDR3: TGTGCCAGCAGTGAAATGGGGGACAGGGGGCCTCCTCTTTCCTACGAGCAGTACTTC. Translating it yields CASSEMGDRGPPLSYEQYF.

The CDR3 region is CAIPEDTGTLEYNEQFF. The CDR3, as DNA: TGTGCCATCCCAGAAGATACCGGGACACTGGAATACAATGAGCAGTTCTTC. V gene TRBV2 combines with J gene TRBJ2-1; weak D call: TRBD1 (6 bases). Germline V lookup: CDR1 SNHLY, CDR2 FYNNEI. The CDR3 covers 17 residues. V lost 10 bases and J lost 4, with 26 bases in between.

This clone was seen a handful of times. V gene TRBV7-8 combines with J gene TRBJ1-5; D is possibly TRBD1 (6 bases). Between the trimmed V and J ends, which lost 1 base and 11 bases, there was a span of 15 bases. The CDR3 runs to 14 residues. Germline lookup yields CDR1 SGHVS and CDR2 FQNEAQ. The CDR3 loop reads CASSLGTGPRAQHF. Written as DNA, the CDR3 is TGTGCCAGCAGCTTAGGTACAGGGCCGAGGGCCCAGCATTTT.

The J gene is TRBJ1-1, the V gene TRBV27; 8 bases are a match to TRBD1. The CDR3 totals 13 residues. Germline values: CDR1 MNHEY, CDR2 SMNVEV (reference sequence). V shed 7 bases and J 4 bases; nucleotides not matched to a gene: 5. The DNA of the CDR3 is TGTGCCAGCAACGTTGACAGGGGCACTGAAGCTTTCTTT. As protein: CASNVDRGTEAFF.

With regard to this clone: In the same sample, other DNA sequences code for this CDR3. The chain is built from TRBV11-2 and TRBJ2-3; D unclear. Germline CDR1 SGHAT, CDR2 FQNNGV. The CDR3 has 12 amino acids. The germline V and J ends were trimmed by 4 bases and 0 bases, with 2 bases remaining between them. The CDR3 DNA follows: TGTGCCAGCAGCTCCAGCACAGATACGCAGTATTTT. It translates to CASSSSTDTQYF.